Detailed here is one TCR beta chain. Its antigen is not identified. The data originate from a study of long-term antiretroviral therapy in people with HIV. A v3.0 immunoSEQ assay was performed at survey level. It was roughly 40,000-50,000 T-cell genomes per sample that sequencing targeted. Sequenced by immunoSEQ multiplex PCR; TCRdb stores in-frame clones only, minus some. Of some 45,000 clones in the sample, approximately 89% were seen once. Study-wide results and limits: Whereas controls had wider CDR3 length ranges, HIV repertoires had narrower ones. Specimen acquisition occurred between 2004 and 2017, potentially under older ART regimens. Dominant in the repertoire at all time points were clones expanded before ART.

This CDR3 is 15 amino acids long. V dropped 0 bases and J dropped 3; count of bases not matched to a gene: 5. Germline values: CDR1 SGHRS, CDR2 YFSETQ. The chain combines TRBV5-1 with TRBJ1-1; 7 bases match TRBD1. Source: unsorted PBMCs, taken 0.1 years before starting antiretroviral therapy. This sequence was found in a woman in her fifties or sixties with HIV. CDR3 coding DNA: TGCGCCAGCAGCTTGGCCCCCGGGACAGACACTGAAGCTTTCTTT. Translating gives CASSLAPGTDTEAFF.